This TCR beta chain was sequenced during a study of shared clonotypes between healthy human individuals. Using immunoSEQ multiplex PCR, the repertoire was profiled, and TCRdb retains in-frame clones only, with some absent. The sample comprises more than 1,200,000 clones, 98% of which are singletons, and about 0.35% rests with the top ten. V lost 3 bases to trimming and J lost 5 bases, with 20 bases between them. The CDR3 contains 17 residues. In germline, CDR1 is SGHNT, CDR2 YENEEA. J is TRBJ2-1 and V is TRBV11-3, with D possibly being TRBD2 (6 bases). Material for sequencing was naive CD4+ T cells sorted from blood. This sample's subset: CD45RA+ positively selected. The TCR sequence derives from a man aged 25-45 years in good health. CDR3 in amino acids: CASSFGLGEARNNEQFF. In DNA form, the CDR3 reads TGTGCCAGCAGCTTCGGATTGGGGGAGGCAAGGAACAATGAGCAGTTCTTC.